This record concerns one T cell receptor beta chain sequence. This record belongs to a study of blood T cell repertoires in COVID-19. Clones were read by immunoSEQ multiplex PCR, and TCRdb kept only the in-frame ones, dropping some. The repertoire includes 150,000 or so clones, almost 85% of them detected once, and roughly 15% sits in the top ten. Per the germline V gene, CDR1 is SGHDN and CDR2 is FVKESK. This CDR3 contains 15 residues. V lost 4 bases to trimming and J lost 1 base, with 12 bases between them. Sequencing was performed on peripheral blood. J is TRBJ2-3 and V is TRBV14; a possible D gene is TRBD2 (7 bases). The source is a human donor with acute or convalescent COVID-19. The donor label of this sample is uncertain. CDR3 region: CASSRGGLGTDTQYF. Written as DNA, the CDR3 is TGTGCCAGCAGCCGGGGGGGCCTCGGCACAGATACGCAGTATTTT.